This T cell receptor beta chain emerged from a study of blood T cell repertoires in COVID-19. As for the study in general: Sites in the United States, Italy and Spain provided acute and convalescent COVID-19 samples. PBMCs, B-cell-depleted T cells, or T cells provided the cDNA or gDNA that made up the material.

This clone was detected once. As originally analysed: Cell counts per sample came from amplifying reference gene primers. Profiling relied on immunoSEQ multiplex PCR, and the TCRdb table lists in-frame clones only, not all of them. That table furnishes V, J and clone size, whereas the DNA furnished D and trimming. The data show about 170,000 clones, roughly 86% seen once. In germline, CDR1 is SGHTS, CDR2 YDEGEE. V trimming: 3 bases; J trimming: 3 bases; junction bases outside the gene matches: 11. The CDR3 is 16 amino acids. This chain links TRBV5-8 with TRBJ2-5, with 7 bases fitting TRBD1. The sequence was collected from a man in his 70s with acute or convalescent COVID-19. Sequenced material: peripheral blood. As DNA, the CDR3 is TGTGCCAGCAGCTCATACAGGGGAAATCCCAAAGAGACCCAGTACTTC. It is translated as CASSSYRGNPKETQYF. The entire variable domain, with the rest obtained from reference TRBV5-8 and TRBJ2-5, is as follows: EAGVTQSPTHLIKTRGQQATLRCSPISGHTSVYWYQQALGLGLQFLLWYDEGEERNRGNFPPRFSGRQFPNYSSELNVNALELEDSALYLCASSSYRGNPKETQYFGPGTRLLVL.